The 23 T cell receptor beta chains in this list originate from one sample, sequenced in a study of blood T cell repertoires in COVID-19 (dated by TCRdb to 2020 to 2022). The library was obtained by the immunoSEQ multiplex PCR assay. What TCRdb holds here is the immuneACCESS table cut down to in-frame rearrangements. Part of the clones is not present; checked against another copy, under half of the missing clones reflect an unresolved V gene, and the others are unexplained. Here the sample has under 250,000 clones; around four fifths occur a single time. Of the sample, around 3.5% is held by the ten largest clones. Sequenced: PBMCs or T cells enriched from blood (not recorded which). These receptor sequences come from a woman in her forties who had been exposed to COVID-19.

The CDR3 region has the DNA TGTGCCAGCAGTCCGGACAGGGACGGGGGGACGCAGTATTTT. As protein: CASSPDRDGGTQYF. The chain couples TRBV6-6 to TRBJ2-3; D is perhaps TRBD1 (8 bases). The CDR3 consists of 14 residues. The V gene's germline CDR1 is MNHNY and CDR2 SVGAGI (reference sequence). V was trimmed by 5 bases and J by 9 bases, leaving 18 bases between them.

Written as DNA, the CDR3 is TGTGCCAGCAGTTTAGGGGGACAAGGCTATGGCTACACCTTC. It encodes CASSLGGQGYGYTF. This sequence joins TRBV28 and TRBJ1-2; possible D gene TRBD1, 6 bases. Trimming took off 2 bases at V and 4 bases at J, with 11 bases between the two ends. This CDR3 region has 14 residues. CDR1 and CDR2 (germline): MDHEN, SYDVKM.

In this sample, this clone turned up once. The V gene is TRBV18, the J gene TRBJ1-5, with D possibly TRBD1 on 5 matching bases. The germline CDR1 and CDR2 sequences are KGHSH and LQKENI. V lost 2 bases, J lost 3 bases, and 8 bases lay in between. This CDR3 has 14 residues. CDR3 sequence reads: CASSPGANNQPQHF. The CDR3 DNA is TGTGCCAGCTCACCAGGGGCGAACAATCAGCCCCAGCATTTT.

This clone was recorded only once. This chain uses TRBV5-5 with TRBJ2-2, with TRBD2 matching 8 bases. The germline CDR1 and CDR2 sequences are SGHKS and YYEKEE (reference sequence). Trimming took 2 bases from V and 6 from J; bases not matched to a gene: 6. The length of the CDR3 is 15 residues. DNA for the CDR3: TGTGCCAGCAGCTTTTTAGCGGGGTCGTCCGGGGAGCTGTTTTTT. Its protein product is CASSFLAGSSGELFF.

V usage is TRBV19 and J usage is TRBJ1-2; no clear D gene. The V gene's germline CDR1 is LNHDA and CDR2 SQIVND (reference sequence). The V and J ends lost 4 bases and 2 bases respectively, with 11 bases between them. CDR3 size: 14 residues. The CDR3 is CASSKSGINYGYTF. CDR3 coding DNA: TGTGCCAGTAGTAAGTCAGGAATCAACTATGGCTACACCTTC.

The DNA of the CDR3 is TGTGCCAGCAGCTACGACAGCACAACCTATGGCTACACCTTC. This codes for CASSYDSTTYGYTF. The chain employs TRBV7-3 and TRBJ1-2; tentative D call: TRBD1 (5 bases). Trimming cost V 4 bases and J 4 bases, with 13 bases left between them. The CDR3 has 14 amino acids. Germline assignment: CDR1 SGHTA and CDR2 FQGTGA.

This clone was counted only a few times. This chain uses TRBV5-4 with TRBJ2-5, with a tentative D call TRBD1 (5 bases). This CDR3 region has 14 residues. The germline V gene encodes CDR1 SGHNT and CDR2 YYREEE (reference sequence). Trimming took off 0 bases at V and 4 bases at J, with 10 bases between the two ends. This chain's CDR3 is CASSLVGVRETQYF. DNA for the CDR3: TGTGCCAGCAGCTTGGTAGGGGTTAGAGAGACCCAGTACTTC.

The chain uses TRBV29-1 and TRBJ2-1; 7 bases map to TRBD2. The CDR3 loop spans 14 amino acids. CDR1 SQVTM and CDR2 ANQGSEA come from the germline V gene. Losses at the gene ends were 7 bases for V and 5 bases for J; bases not matched to a gene: 11. CDR3 amino acids: CSASYRGVNNEQFF. CDR3 sequence (DNA): TGCAGCGCCTCTTACCGGGGGGTGAACAATGAGCAGTTCTTC.

The chain uses TRBV19 and TRBJ1-1; no firm D call. The CDR3 covers 16 residues. Germline CDR1 LNHDA, CDR2 SQIVND (reference sequence). The V gene lost 7 bases and the J gene lost 7 bases, with 25 bases spanning the gap. In DNA form, the CDR3 reads TGTGCCAGTACTCATCAACCTGGAGGGTGGGGAGGTGAAGCTTTCTTT. Protein: CASTHQPGGWGGEAFF.

The chain has TRBV7-8 and TRBJ1-6; TRBD1 might be the D (6 bases). Trimming removed 1 base from V and 9 bases from J, with 10 bases in between. The CDR3 totals 14 residues. The germline V gene encodes CDR1 SGHVS and CDR2 FQNEAQ. DNA of the CDR3: TGTGCCAGCAGCTTAGGAGGCAGGGGTTCACCCCTCCACTTT. Protein sequence: CASSLGGRGSPLHF.

This clone occurred once. The chain combines TRBV7-3 with TRBJ2-1, with TRBD2 identical over 9 bases. J gave up 6 bases and V 5 bases, and 11 bases lay outside the gene matches. Germline CDR1 and CDR2: SGHTA and FQGTGA. The CDR3 has 16 amino acids. The CDR3 DNA is TGTGCCAGCAGCCTGGCACCCGGGACTAGCTTCAATGAGCAGTTCTTC. It encodes CASSLAPGTSFNEQFF.

This sequence joins TRBV19 and TRBJ1-5; a possible D gene is TRBD1 (5 bases). V lost 7 bases and J 5 bases, leaving 24 bases between the germline ends. The CDR3 is made up of 17 amino acids. CDR1 is LNHDA, CDR2 SQIVND, per germline (reference sequence). CDR3 DNA sequence: TGTGCCAGTACCTCCGGACATCCCATCCGTGGCGATCAGCCCCAGCATTTT. Its protein is CASTSGHPIRGDQPQHF.

This clone has just one count. The genes are TRBV30 and TRBJ2-1; maybe TRBD2 (7 bases). CDR3 length equals 14 residues. Germline V gene lookup returns CDR1 GTSNPN and CDR2 SVGIG (reference sequence). Trimming removed 7 bases at V and 4 bases at J, with 17 bases between. Written as DNA, the CDR3 is TGTGCCTCCTGGGCGGGGGCCGCGTACAATGAGCAGTTCTTC. This encodes CASWAGAAYNEQFF.

DNA of the CDR3: TGTGCCAGTAGTATATTCGGAGGGGGCCCGGGGTACAATCAGCCCCAGCATTTT. It codes for CASSIFGGGPGYNQPQHF. This chain connects TRBV19 to TRBJ1-5; 7 bases align to TRBD1. The CDR3 contains 18 residues. The germline gives CDR1 LNHDA, CDR2 SQIVND (reference sequence). With V trimmed by 2 bases and J by 3 bases, 13 bases remained unmatched. Full variable domain (outside the CDR3, taken from reference TRBV19 and TRBJ1-5): DGGITQSPKYLFRKEGQNVTLSCEQNLNHDAMYWYRQDPGQGLRLIYYSQIVNDFQKGDIAEGYSVSREKKESFPLTVTSAQKNPTAFYLCASSIFGGGPGYNQPQHFGDGTRLSIL.

The rearrangement links TRBV28 to TRBJ1-5; D is undetermined. This CDR3 spans 15 amino acids. Germline CDR1 and CDR2: MDHEN and SYDVKM. V gave up 5 bases and J gave up 2 bases, with 13 bases separating them. CDR3 sequence: CASSPRIGGNQPQHF. DNA of the CDR3: TGTGCCAGCAGTCCCAGGATTGGTGGCAATCAGCCCCAGCATTTT.

The chain carries TRBV4-1 and TRBJ2-5; the D gene is possibly TRBD2 (5 bases). Trimming shortened V by 0 bases and J by 3 bases, and 11 bases separated the two germline ends. Per the germline V gene, CDR1 is MGHRA and CDR2 is YSYEKL. This CDR3 contains 15 residues. CDR3 amino acids: CASSQDSGIKETQYF. The CDR3 bases are TGCGCCAGCAGCCAAGATTCGGGGATAAAAGAGACCCAGTACTTC.

The J gene is TRBJ1-1, the V gene TRBV19; 8 bases are shared with TRBD1. V lost 5 bases and J lost 4; bases outside the gene matches: 3. The CDR3 runs 13 residues. Germline V gene lookup returns CDR1 LNHDA and CDR2 SQIVND (reference sequence). The CDR3 bases are TGTGCCAGTAGTTACGACAGGGGCACTGAAGCTTTCTTT. Its protein product is CASSYDRGTEAFF.

The chain is built from TRBV9 and TRBJ2-3, with 7 bases fitting TRBD1. This CDR3 is 14 amino acids long. Germline V gene sequence: CDR1 SGDLS, CDR2 YYNGEE. Unmatched junction bases numbered 4, after V lost 2 bases and J lost 4 bases. The CDR3 sequence is CASSVVGGADTQYF. CDR3 sequence (DNA): TGTGCCAGCAGCGTTGTAGGGGGCGCAGATACGCAGTATTTT.

The rearrangement links TRBV27 to TRBJ1-1, with D unclear. Trimming removed 0 bases at V and 7 bases at J, with 12 bases between. This CDR3 comprises 14 residues. Per germline, CDR1 MNHEY and CDR2 SMNVEV (reference sequence). The CDR3 DNA is TGTGCCAGCAGTTTATCGAGGCCGCCATATGAAGCTTTCTTT. Translating it yields CASSLSRPPYEAFF.

The J gene is TRBJ1-1, the V gene TRBV19; D possibly corresponds to TRBD1 (6 bases). CDR1 is LNHDA, CDR2 SQIVND, per germline (reference sequence). Trimming removed 4 bases at V and 8 bases at J, with 14 bases between. This CDR3 has 13 amino acids. As DNA, the CDR3 is TGTGCCAGTAGTACCCCTCTGGACAGCGAAGCTTTCTTT. Translated, it gives CASSTPLDSEAFF.

This clone was recorded only once. The genes are TRBV9 and TRBJ1-6, with 7 bases fitting TRBD1. CDR3 size: 15 residues. Trimming took 4 bases from V and 7 from J; bases not matched to a gene: 8. CDR1 SGDLS and CDR2 YYNGEE come from the germline V gene. The CDR3 DNA reads as TGTGCCAGCAGCCCTGACAGGGAGGAAAATTCACCCCTCCACTTT. Its translation is CASSPDREENSPLHF.

V usage is TRBV10-3 and J usage is TRBJ1-1, with unresolved D. Looked up from germline, CDR1 is ENHRY and CDR2 is SYGVKD. Trimming shortened V by 9 bases and J by 1 base, and 12 bases separated the two germline ends. The CDR3 consists of 13 residues. The DNA of the CDR3 is TGTGCCATTCGGGAAGGCCGGAACACTGAAGCTTTCTTT. Residues: CAIREGRNTEAFF.

J is TRBJ2-3 and V is TRBV19; 15 bases agree with TRBD2. Trimming removed 5 bases from V and 4 bases from J; junction bases left unmatched: 7. The CDR3 has 17 amino acids. Germline values: CDR1 LNHDA, CDR2 SQIVND (reference sequence). The chain's CDR3 is CASSANGLAGGPDTQYF. The DNA for the CDR3 is TGTGCCAGTAGTGCCAACGGACTAGCGGGGGGGCCAGATACGCAGTATTTT.